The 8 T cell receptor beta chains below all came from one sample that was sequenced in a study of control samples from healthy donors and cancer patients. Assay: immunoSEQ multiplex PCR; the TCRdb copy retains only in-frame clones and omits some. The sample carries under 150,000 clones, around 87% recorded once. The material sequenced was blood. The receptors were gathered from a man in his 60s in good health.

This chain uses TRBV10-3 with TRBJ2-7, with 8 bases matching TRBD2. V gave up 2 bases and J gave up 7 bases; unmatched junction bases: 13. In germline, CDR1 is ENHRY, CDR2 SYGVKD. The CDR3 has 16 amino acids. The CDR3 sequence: CAISEADSAGGEEQYF. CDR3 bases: TGTGCCATCAGTGAGGCGGACAGTGCCGGGGGGGAGGAGCAGTACTTC.

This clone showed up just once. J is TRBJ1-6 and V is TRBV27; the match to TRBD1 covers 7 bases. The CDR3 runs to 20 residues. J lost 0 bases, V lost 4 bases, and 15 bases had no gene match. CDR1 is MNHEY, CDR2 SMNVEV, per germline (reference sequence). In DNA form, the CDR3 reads TGTGCCAGCAGTTCCCGTATCCTGACAGGGCTGAGCTCCTATAATTCACCCCTCCACTTT. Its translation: CASSSRILTGLSSYNSPLHF.

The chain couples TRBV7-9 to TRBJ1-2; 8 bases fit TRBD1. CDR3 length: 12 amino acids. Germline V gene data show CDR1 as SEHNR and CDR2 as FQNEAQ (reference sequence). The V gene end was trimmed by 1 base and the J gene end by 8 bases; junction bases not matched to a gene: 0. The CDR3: CASSLGQGGYTF. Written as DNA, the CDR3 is TGTGCCAGCAGCTTAGGACAGGGGGGCTACACCTTC. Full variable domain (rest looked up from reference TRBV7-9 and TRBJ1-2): DTGVSQNPRHKITKRGQNVTFRCDPISEHNRLYWYRQTLGQGPEFLTYFQNEAQLEKSRLLSDRFSAERPKGSFSTLEIQRTEQGDSAMYLCASSLGQGGYTFGSGTRLTVV.

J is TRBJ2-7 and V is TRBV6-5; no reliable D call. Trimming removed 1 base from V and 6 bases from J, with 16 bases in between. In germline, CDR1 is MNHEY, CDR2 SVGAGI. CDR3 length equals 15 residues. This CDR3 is CASSYLGSGVSEQYF. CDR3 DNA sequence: TGTGCCAGCAGTTACTTGGGGTCCGGTGTCAGCGAGCAGTACTTC.

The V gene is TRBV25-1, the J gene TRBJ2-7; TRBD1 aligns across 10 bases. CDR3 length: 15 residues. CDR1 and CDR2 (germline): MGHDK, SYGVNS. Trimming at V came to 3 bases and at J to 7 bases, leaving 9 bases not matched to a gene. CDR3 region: CASSESGQGIWEQYF. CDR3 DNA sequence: TGTGCCAGCAGTGAGTCGGGACAGGGGATTTGGGAGCAGTACTTC.

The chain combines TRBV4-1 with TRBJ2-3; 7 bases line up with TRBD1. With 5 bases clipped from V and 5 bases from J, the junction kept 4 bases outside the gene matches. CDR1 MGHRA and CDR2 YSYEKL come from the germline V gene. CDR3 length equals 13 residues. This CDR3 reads CASSYYRGDTQYF. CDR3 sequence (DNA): TGCGCCAGCAGCTACTACAGGGGAGATACGCAGTATTTT.

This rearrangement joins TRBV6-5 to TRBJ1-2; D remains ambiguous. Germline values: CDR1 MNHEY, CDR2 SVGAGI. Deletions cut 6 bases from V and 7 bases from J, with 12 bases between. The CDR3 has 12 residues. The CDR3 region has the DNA TGTGCCAGCAGCAAAGGAGCCTCTGGCTACACCTTC. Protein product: CASSKGASGYTF.

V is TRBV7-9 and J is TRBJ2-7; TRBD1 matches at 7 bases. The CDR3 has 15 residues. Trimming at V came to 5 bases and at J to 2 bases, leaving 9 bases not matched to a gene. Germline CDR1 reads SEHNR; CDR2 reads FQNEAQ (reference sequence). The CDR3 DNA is TGTGCCAGCAGCACAGACCTAGACAGGGCCTACGAGCAGTACTTC. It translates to CASSTDLDRAYEQYF. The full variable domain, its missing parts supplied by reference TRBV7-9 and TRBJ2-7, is DTGVSQNPRHKITKRGQNVTFRCDPISEHNRLYWYRQTLGQGPEFLTYFQNEAQLEKSRLLSDRFSAERPKGSFSTLEIQRTEQGDSAMYLCASSTDLDRAYEQYFGPGTRLTVT.